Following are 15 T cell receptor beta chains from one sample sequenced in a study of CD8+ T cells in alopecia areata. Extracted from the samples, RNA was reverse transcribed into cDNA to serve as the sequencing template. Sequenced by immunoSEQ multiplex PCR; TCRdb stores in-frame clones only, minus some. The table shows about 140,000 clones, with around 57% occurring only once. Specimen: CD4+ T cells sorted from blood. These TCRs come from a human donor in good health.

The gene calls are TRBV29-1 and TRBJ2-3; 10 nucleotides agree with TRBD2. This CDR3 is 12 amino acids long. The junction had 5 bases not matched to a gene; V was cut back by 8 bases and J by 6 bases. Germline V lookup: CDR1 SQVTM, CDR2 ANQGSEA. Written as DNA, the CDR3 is TGCAGCCTAGCGGGAGCCGTCGATACGCAGTATTTT. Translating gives CSLAGAVDTQYF.

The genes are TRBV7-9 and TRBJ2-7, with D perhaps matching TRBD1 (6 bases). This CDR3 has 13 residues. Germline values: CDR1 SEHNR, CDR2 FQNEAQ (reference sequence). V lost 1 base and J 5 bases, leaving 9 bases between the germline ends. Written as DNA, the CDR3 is TGTGCCAGCAGCTTAGGGCAGGGGAACGAGCAGTACTTC. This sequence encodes CASSLGQGNEQYF. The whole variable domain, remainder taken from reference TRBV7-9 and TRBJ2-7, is DTGVSQNPRHKITKRGQNVTFRCDPISEHNRLYWYRQTLGQGPEFLTYFQNEAQLEKSRLLSDRFSAERPKGSFSTLEIQRTEQGDSAMYLCASSLGQGNEQYFGPGTRLTVT.

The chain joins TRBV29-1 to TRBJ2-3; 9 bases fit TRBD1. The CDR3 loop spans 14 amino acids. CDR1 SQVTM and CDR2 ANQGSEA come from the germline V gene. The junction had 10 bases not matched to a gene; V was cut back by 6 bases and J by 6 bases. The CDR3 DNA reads TGCAGCGTCCACGGACAGGGGTTGTTGGATACGCAGTATTTT. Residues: CSVHGQGLLDTQYF.

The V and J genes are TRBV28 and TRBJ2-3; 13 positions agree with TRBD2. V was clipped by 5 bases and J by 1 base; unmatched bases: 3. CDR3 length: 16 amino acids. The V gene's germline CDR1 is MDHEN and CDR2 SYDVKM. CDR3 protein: CASSPGLAGGTDTQYF. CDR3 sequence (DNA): TGTGCCAGCAGTCCCGGACTAGCGGGAGGCACAGATACGCAGTATTTT.

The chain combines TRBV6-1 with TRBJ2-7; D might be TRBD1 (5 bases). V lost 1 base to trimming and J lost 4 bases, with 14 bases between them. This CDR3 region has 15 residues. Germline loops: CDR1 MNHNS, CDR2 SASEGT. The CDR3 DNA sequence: TGTGCCAGCAGTGAAGGGGGCGAAGACCTATACGAGCAGTACTTC. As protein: CASSEGGEDLYEQYF.

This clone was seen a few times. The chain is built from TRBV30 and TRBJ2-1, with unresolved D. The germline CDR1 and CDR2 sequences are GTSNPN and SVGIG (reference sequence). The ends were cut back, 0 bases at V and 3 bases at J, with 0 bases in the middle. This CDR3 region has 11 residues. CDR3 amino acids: CAWSVYNEQFF. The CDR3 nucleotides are TGTGCCTGGAGTGTCTACAATGAGCAGTTCTTC.

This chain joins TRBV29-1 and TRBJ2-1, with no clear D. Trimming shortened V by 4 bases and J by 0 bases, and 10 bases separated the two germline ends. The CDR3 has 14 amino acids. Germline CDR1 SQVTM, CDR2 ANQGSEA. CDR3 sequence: CSVVIGPSYNEQFF. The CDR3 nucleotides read TGCAGCGTTGTAATCGGACCCTCCTACAATGAGCAGTTCTTC.

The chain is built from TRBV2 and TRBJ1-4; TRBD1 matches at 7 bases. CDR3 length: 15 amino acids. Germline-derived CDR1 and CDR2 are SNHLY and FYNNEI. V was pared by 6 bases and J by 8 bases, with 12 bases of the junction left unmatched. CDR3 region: CASRGQEIVREKLFF. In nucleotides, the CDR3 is TGTGCCAGCAGAGGACAGGAGATCGTGCGGGAAAAACTGTTTTTT.

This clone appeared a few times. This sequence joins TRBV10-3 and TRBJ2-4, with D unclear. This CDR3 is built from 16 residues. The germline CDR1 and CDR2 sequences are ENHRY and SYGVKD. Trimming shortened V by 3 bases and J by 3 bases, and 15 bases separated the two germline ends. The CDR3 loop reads CAISDSSLVGKNIQYF. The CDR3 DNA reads TGTGCCATCAGTGACTCGTCCCTCGTGGGCAAAAACATTCAGTACTTC.

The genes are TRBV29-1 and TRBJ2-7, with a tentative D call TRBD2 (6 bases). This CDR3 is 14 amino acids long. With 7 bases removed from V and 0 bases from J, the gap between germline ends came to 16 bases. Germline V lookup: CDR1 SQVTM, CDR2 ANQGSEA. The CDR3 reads CSAEAGFPSYEQYF. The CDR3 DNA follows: TGCAGCGCCGAGGCGGGATTCCCCTCCTACGAGCAGTACTTC.

CDR3 DNA sequence: TGCGCCAGCAGTGAGTGGGTTGAGGGGGAGACCCAGTACTTC. Its protein product is CASSEWVEGETQYF. J is TRBJ2-5 and V is TRBV10-2; TRBD1 or TRBD2 may be the D gene (5 bases each). This CDR3 is built from 14 residues. The germline V gene has CDR1 WSHSY and CDR2 SAAADI. Trimming took 1 base from V and 5 from J, leaving 11 bases between them.

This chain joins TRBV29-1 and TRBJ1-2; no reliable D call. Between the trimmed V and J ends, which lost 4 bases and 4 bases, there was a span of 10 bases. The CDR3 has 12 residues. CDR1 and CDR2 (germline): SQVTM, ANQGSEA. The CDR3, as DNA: TGCAGCGTTGGTGTTACGGGCTATGGCTACACCTTC. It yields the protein CSVGVTGYGYTF.

DNA for the CDR3: TGTGCCAGCAGTCCAAGACAGGGGCACAATGAGCAGTTCTTC. Encoded protein: CASSPRQGHNEQFF. The chain is built from TRBV28 and TRBJ2-1, with 8 bases fitting TRBD1. CDR3 size: 14 residues. V lost 5 bases and J lost 5; bases outside the gene matches: 5. Germline CDR1 MDHEN, CDR2 SYDVKM.

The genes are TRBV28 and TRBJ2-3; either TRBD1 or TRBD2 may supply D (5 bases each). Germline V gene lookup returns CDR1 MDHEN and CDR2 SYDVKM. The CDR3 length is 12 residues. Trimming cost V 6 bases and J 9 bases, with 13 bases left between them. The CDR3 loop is CASSHEGRTQYF. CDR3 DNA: TGTGCCAGCAGCCATGAGGGACGAACGCAGTATTTT.

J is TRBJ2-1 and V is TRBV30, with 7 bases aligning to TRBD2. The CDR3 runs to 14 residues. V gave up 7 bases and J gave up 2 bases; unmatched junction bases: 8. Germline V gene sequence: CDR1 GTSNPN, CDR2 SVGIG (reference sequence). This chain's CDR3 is CASTLADAYNEQFF. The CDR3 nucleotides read TGTGCCTCGACTCTAGCGGACGCCTACAATGAGCAGTTCTTC.